This TCR beta chain derives from a study of blood T cell repertoires in COVID-19. Study-wide background: Samples came from the United States, Italy and Spain, spanning acute and convalescent COVID-19. PBMCs, B-cell-depleted T cells, or T cells were the source of the cDNA or gDNA that made up the material.

In the original processing: Nucleated cell counts were estimated from reference gene primer amplification. Clones were sequenced by immunoSEQ multiplex PCR, and TCRdb holds only the in-frame ones, with some missing. V and J calls and clone size are copied from that table; D and trimming were computed from the DNA. Of around 170,000 clones detected, around 89% appear once; the ten largest clones hold more than 25%. J was trimmed by 3 bases and V by 5 bases; bases with no gene match: 4. Germline V gives CDR1 SQVTM, CDR2 ANQGSEA. The CDR3 covers 13 residues. Specimen: peripheral blood. This TCR came from a man aged 55 to 70 with acute or convalescent COVID-19. V and J are TRBV29-1 and TRBJ1-2; 9 positions agree with TRBD1. The CDR3: CSVLQGADYGYTF. CDR3 nucleotide sequence: TGCAGCGTTTTACAGGGGGCGGACTATGGCTACACCTTC.